The 30 T cell receptor beta chains in this list originate from one sample, sequenced in a study of blood T cell repertoires in COVID-19. Repertoires were generated with immunoSEQ multiplex PCR, while TCRdb's copy carries only in-frame clones and drops some. The sample contains 350,000 to 400,000 clones, about 90% of which appear only once. The specimen sequenced was PBMCs or T cells enriched from blood (not recorded which). The origin of the receptors is a woman aged 30 to 39 who had recovered from COVID-19.

V is TRBV11-2 and J is TRBJ1-6; possible D gene TRBD1, 6 bases. The germline V and J ends were trimmed by 5 bases and 6 bases, with 14 bases remaining between them. CDR1 SGHAT and CDR2 FQNNGV come from the germline V gene. The CDR3 sequence is 15 residues long. This CDR3 reads CASSLRGGFNSPLHF. Written as DNA, the CDR3 is TGTGCCAGCAGCCTGAGGGGGGGCTTTAATTCACCCCTCCACTTT.

The chain joins TRBV5-1 to TRBJ1-2; 10 bases fit TRBD1. J lost 8 bases, V lost 0 bases, and 7 bases had no gene match. The CDR3 loop spans 15 amino acids. In germline, CDR1 is SGHRS, CDR2 YFSETQ. For the CDR3, the DNA is TGCGCCAGCAGCTTGGCTGTGACAGGGGGCACGGGCTACACCTTC. This translates into CASSLAVTGGTGYTF.

The chain links TRBV5-4 to TRBJ2-6; tentative D call: TRBD1 (5 bases). Germline loops: CDR1 SGHNT, CDR2 YYREEE (reference sequence). The CDR3 is made up of 15 amino acids. The ends were cut back, 3 bases at V and 0 bases at J, with 7 bases in the middle. CDR3 sequence (DNA): TGTGCCAGCAGCTCGGACAACTCTGGGGCCAACGTCCTGACTTTC. Amino acid sequence: CASSSDNSGANVLTF. The full variable domain, completed using reference TRBV5-4 and TRBJ2-6, is ETGVTQSPTHLIKTRGQQVTLRCSSQSGHNTVSWYQQALGQGPQFIFQYYREEENGRGNFPPRFSGLQFPNYSSELNVNALELDDSALYLCASSSDNSGANVLTFGAGSRLTVL.

The chain is built from TRBV27 and TRBJ1-2; possibly TRBD1 for D (6 bases). V lost 3 bases to trimming and J lost 4 bases, with 9 bases between them. The CDR3 covers 13 residues. Germline CDR1 and CDR2: MNHEY and SMNVEV (reference sequence). The CDR3 loop reads CASSLRGAYGYTF. CDR3 DNA: TGTGCCAGCAGTTTGCGGGGGGCCTATGGCTACACCTTC.

This chain joins TRBV27 and TRBJ1-6; D is ambiguous. Trimming removed 6 bases from V and 11 bases from J, with 17 bases in between. The CDR3 runs to 14 residues. Germline assignment: CDR1 MNHEY and CDR2 SMNVEV (reference sequence). CDR3 DNA sequence: TGTGCCAGCAGCTACAGACCCGTTTCGGCACCCCTCCACTTT. Amino acid sequence: CASSYRPVSAPLHF.

V usage is TRBV19 and J usage is TRBJ2-7; D is ambiguous. There are 15 residues in the CDR3. V was pared by 1 base and J by 3 bases, with 13 bases between. Per the germline V gene, CDR1 is LNHDA and CDR2 is SQIVND (reference sequence). The CDR3 DNA follows: TGTGCCAGTAGTATAGGACGAGAACAGATCTACGAGCAGTACTTC. The encoded protein is CASSIGREQIYEQYF.

The V call is TRBV25-1, the J call TRBJ2-3; 10 nucleotides line up with TRBD2. The CDR3 length is 16 residues. CDR1 MGHDK and CDR2 SYGVNS come from the germline V gene. After removal of 5 bases from V and 2 bases from J, the junction contained 7 bases not matched to a gene. Written as DNA, the CDR3 is TGTGCCAGCAGTTCGGAACTAGCGGGGCCCACAGATACGCAGTATTTT. Residues: CASSSELAGPTDTQYF.

V gene TRBV5-6 combines with J gene TRBJ1-6, with 9 bases lining up with TRBD1. CDR1 and CDR2 (germline): SGHDT, YYEEEE. The CDR3 totals 17 residues. With V trimmed by 4 bases and J by 10 bases, 15 bases remained unmatched. Here the CDR3 reads CASSTSGQGNLRSPLHF. CDR3 nucleotide sequence: TGTGCCAGCAGCACCTCAGGACAGGGGAATCTCAGATCACCCCTCCACTTT.

Only a few counts were recorded for this clone. The CDR3 sequence: CASRRNVYEKLFF. The CDR3 DNA reads TGTGCCAGCCGTAGAAATGTTTATGAAAAACTGTTTTTT. The J gene is TRBJ1-4, the V gene TRBV27; D remains unclear. The CDR3 consists of 13 residues. The germline V and J ends were trimmed by 8 bases and 6 bases, with 13 bases remaining between them. Per germline, CDR1 MNHEY and CDR2 SMNVEV (reference sequence). The whole variable domain, remainder taken from reference TRBV27 and TRBJ1-4, is EAQVTQNPRYLITVTGKKLTVTCSQNMNHEYMSWYRQDPGLGLRQIYYSMNVEVTDKGDVPEGYKVSRKEKRNFPLILESPSPNQTSLYFCASRRNVYEKLFFGSGTQLSVL.

The V gene is TRBV19, the J gene TRBJ1-1, with TRBD1 as a possible D gene (5 bases). V lost 9 bases to trimming and J lost 4 bases, with 18 bases between them. Germline V lookup: CDR1 LNHDA, CDR2 SQIVND (reference sequence). This CDR3 has 14 amino acids. The CDR3 DNA sequence: TGTGCCAGCATGCCCCGGGGGATGGCCACTGAAGCTTTCTTT. Its translation: CASMPRGMATEAFF.

V and J are TRBV7-8 and TRBJ1-6; tentative D call: TRBD1 (6 bases). The CDR3 has 14 residues. CDR1 and CDR2 (germline): SGHVS, FQNEAQ. Trimming shortened V by 1 base and J by 9 bases, and 10 bases separated the two germline ends. The CDR3 region is CASSLGGRGSPLHF. Here the CDR3 DNA reads TGTGCCAGCAGCTTAGGCGGCAGGGGTTCACCCCTCCACTTT.

This clone was counted only a few times. The rearrangement links TRBV19 to TRBJ1-1, with 7 bases matching TRBD1. Germline values: CDR1 LNHDA, CDR2 SQIVND (reference sequence). J lost 0 bases, V lost 9 bases, and 10 bases had no gene match. The CDR3 contains 15 residues. CDR3 nucleotide sequence: TGTGCCAGCATGAGGTGGGACAGTGTGAACACTGAAGCTTTCTTT. Residues: CASMRWDSVNTEAFF.

The chain carries TRBV6-5 and TRBJ1-5; maybe TRBD1 (5 bases). There are 16 residues in the CDR3. The germline V gene encodes CDR1 MNHEY and CDR2 SVGAGI. The V end was cut by 2 bases, the J end by 3 bases, with 14 bases between. The CDR3 region is CASSYPGGATNQPQHF. The CDR3 coding sequence is TGTGCCAGCAGTTACCCGGGTGGGGCAACCAATCAGCCCCAGCATTTT.

This chain connects TRBV27 to TRBJ1-3; the match to TRBD1 covers 9 bases. CDR1 MNHEY and CDR2 SMNVEV come from the germline V gene (reference sequence). The CDR3 covers 18 residues. With 6 bases clipped from V and 4 bases from J, the junction kept 16 bases outside the gene matches. Here the CDR3 DNA reads TGTGCCAGCAGCCCGCTTCTATCGGGACAGGGTATGGGAAACACCATATATTTT. Translation: CASSPLLSGQGMGNTIYF.

This clone has only one observation. J is TRBJ2-3 and V is TRBV5-1; TRBD2 matches 8 bases. Germline V CDR1 and CDR2: SGHRS, YFSETQ. Trimming cost V 5 bases and J 5 bases; bases outside gene matches: 10. This CDR3 has 15 amino acids. In nucleotides, the CDR3 is TGCGCCAGCAGGACTTCGGGGGGGCCACAAGATACGCAGTATTTT. It is translated as CASRTSGGPQDTQYF.

CDR3 in DNA: TGCGCCAGCAGCTCTAAATGGGGGACTAGATCGTACGAGCAGTACTTC. This codes for CASSSKWGTRSYEQYF. V usage is TRBV5-1 and J usage is TRBJ2-7; 8 nucleotides line up with TRBD2. CDR1 is SGHRS and CDR2 is YFSETQ in the germline V gene. V gave up 3 bases and J gave up 4 bases; unmatched junction bases: 12. The CDR3 length is 16 residues.

CDR3 DNA: TGCGCCAGCAGCTGGGGACTAGCGGGAGTCAATGAGCAGTTCTTC. Its protein product is CASSWGLAGVNEQFF. The chain joins TRBV5-1 to TRBJ2-1; 14 bases match TRBD2. Germline loops: CDR1 SGHRS, CDR2 YFSETQ. J was trimmed by 6 bases and V by 3 bases; bases with no gene match: 2. This CDR3 spans 15 amino acids.

The gene calls are TRBV24-1 and TRBJ2-3, with a tentative D call TRBD2 (6 bases). The CDR3 is 16 amino acids. V dropped 3 bases and J dropped 1 base, with 13 bases sitting between them. Germline CDR1 reads KGHDR; CDR2 reads SFDVKD. CDR3 bases: TGTGCCACCAGTGATCCTTCTAGCGCCGGCACAGATACGCAGTATTTT. This translates into CATSDPSSAGTDTQYF.

Regarding this clone: Sequence at one end of the junction differs from germline and may be a read error. This chain links TRBV5-1 with TRBJ1-1; 8 bases map to TRBD1. Germline-derived CDR1 and CDR2 are SGHRS and YFSETQ. The CDR3 is 16 residues long. CDR3 protein: CASGFAGGHFGTEAFF. The CDR3 DNA follows: TGCGCCAGCGGCTTTGCAGGGGGCCACTTTGGCACTGAAGCTTTCTTT.

The chain joins TRBV2 to TRBJ1-5, with a possible D match to TRBD1 (5 bases). Trimming removed 9 bases from V and 0 bases from J, with 15 bases in between. The CDR3 extends over 15 amino acids. Germline CDR1 and CDR2: SNHLY and FYNNEI. CDR3 DNA: TGTGCCAGTTTCCGGGGGGAGGGTAGCAATCAGCCCCAGCATTTT. This gives the protein CASFRGEGSNQPQHF.

This chain uses TRBV7-2 with TRBJ2-3; 8 bases agree with TRBD2. J was trimmed by 3 bases and V by 1 base; bases with no gene match: 0. Germline values: CDR1 SGHTA, CDR2 FQGNSA. The CDR3 is made up of 14 amino acids. The CDR3 region has the DNA TGTGCCAGCAGCTTAGGCGGGAGGACAGATACGCAGTATTTT. This encodes CASSLGGRTDTQYF.

Only one count was recorded for this clone. V and J are TRBV14 and TRBJ1-2; TRBD1 might be the D (5 bases). The CDR3 runs 13 residues. The germline V gene has CDR1 SGHDN and CDR2 FVKESK. With 5 bases removed from V and 3 bases from J, the gap between germline ends came to 10 bases. CDR3 coding DNA: TGTGCCAGCAGCTCCGACAGAGACTATGGCTACACCTTC. It yields the protein CASSSDRDYGYTF.

The chain recombines TRBV2 with TRBJ2-7; the D is unclear. The CDR3 is 16 amino acids. V lost 2 bases and J 2 bases, leaving 16 bases between the germline ends. Per germline, CDR1 SNHLY and CDR2 FYNNEI. In DNA form, the CDR3 reads TGTGCCAGCAGTGAAACCCGGCGGCCATCCCCCTACGAGCAGTACTTC. This encodes CASSETRRPSPYEQYF.

CDR3 nucleotides: TGCAGCGTTGCCCTTCTCTCCTTACAGGGAATAGGCACAGATACGCAGTATTTT. Residues: CSVALLSLQGIGTDTQYF. J is TRBJ2-3 and V is TRBV29-1, with D possibly TRBD1 on 6 matching bases. CDR1 and CDR2 from the germline V gene are SQVTM and ANQGSEA. CDR3 size: 18 residues. Between the trimmed V and J ends, which lost 4 bases and 1 base, there was a span of 24 bases.

This clone has only one observation. The chain links TRBV29-1 to TRBJ2-7, with D possibly being TRBD1 (8 bases). The ends were cut back, 4 bases at V and 3 bases at J, with 19 bases in the middle. Germline values: CDR1 SQVTM, CDR2 ANQGSEA. This CDR3 has 15 residues. In nucleotides, the CDR3 is TGCAGCGTTGGCGGGGGACAGGAGGGAGTCTACGAGCAGTACTTC. It translates to CSVGGGQEGVYEQYF.

The chain couples TRBV11-2 to TRBJ2-7, with D perhaps TRBD1 (6 bases). Germline V CDR1 and CDR2: SGHAT, FQNNGV. There are 14 residues in the CDR3. The ends were cut back, 5 bases at V and 6 bases at J, with 17 bases in the middle. The CDR3 DNA reads as TGTGCCAGCAGCACCGCCGGGACACTGGGCGAGCAGTACTTC. Amino acid sequence: CASSTAGTLGEQYF.

The chain couples TRBV19 to TRBJ2-1; 9 nucleotides align to TRBD2. This CDR3 has 16 amino acids. J was trimmed by 5 bases and V by 3 bases; bases with no gene match: 8. Germline CDR1 LNHDA, CDR2 SQIVND (reference sequence). Here the CDR3 DNA reads TGTGCCAGTAGTATCTTGTCTAGCGGGATCAACAATGAGCAGTTCTTC. Its translation is CASSILSSGINNEQFF.

The chain carries TRBV11-3 and TRBJ2-1, with 7 bases lining up with TRBD1. The V and J ends lost 4 bases and 1 base, in that order; junction bases with no gene match: 4. Looked up from germline, CDR1 is SGHNT and CDR2 is YENEEA. CDR3 size: 15 residues. CDR3 residues: CASSSGGESYNEQFF. CDR3 in DNA: TGTGCCAGCAGCTCAGGGGGAGAGTCCTACAATGAGCAGTTCTTC.

The chain joins TRBV5-1 to TRBJ2-7; weak D call: TRBD1 (7 bases). The germline gives CDR1 SGHRS, CDR2 YFSETQ. The V end lost 2 bases, the J end lost 4 bases, and 19 bases lay between the germline ends. This CDR3 has 16 amino acids. CDR3 DNA: TGCGCCAGCAGCTTAACGGACAGGAGGGGTGAGTACGAGCAGTACTTC. Protein sequence: CASSLTDRRGEYEQYF.

This chain uses TRBV2 with TRBJ1-1; 7 bases agree with TRBD1. J gave up 4 bases and V 7 bases, and 12 bases lay outside the gene matches. CDR3 size: 15 residues. Germline CDR1 and CDR2: SNHLY and FYNNEI. CDR3 amino acids: CASTRQGGVSTEAFF. The CDR3 DNA sequence: TGTGCCAGCACAAGACAGGGCGGGGTAAGCACTGAAGCTTTCTTT.